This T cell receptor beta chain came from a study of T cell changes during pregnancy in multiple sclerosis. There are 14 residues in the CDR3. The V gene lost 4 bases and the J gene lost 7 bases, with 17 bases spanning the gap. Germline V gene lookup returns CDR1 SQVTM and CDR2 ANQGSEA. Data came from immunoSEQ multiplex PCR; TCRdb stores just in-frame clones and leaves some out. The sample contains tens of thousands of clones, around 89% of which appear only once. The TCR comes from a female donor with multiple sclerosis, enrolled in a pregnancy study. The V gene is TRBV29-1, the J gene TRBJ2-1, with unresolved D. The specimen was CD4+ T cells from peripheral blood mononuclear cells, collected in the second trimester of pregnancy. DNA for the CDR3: TGCAGCGTTGTCCCGGGTTTGAGCGCAAATGAGCAGTTCTTC. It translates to CSVVPGLSANEQFF.